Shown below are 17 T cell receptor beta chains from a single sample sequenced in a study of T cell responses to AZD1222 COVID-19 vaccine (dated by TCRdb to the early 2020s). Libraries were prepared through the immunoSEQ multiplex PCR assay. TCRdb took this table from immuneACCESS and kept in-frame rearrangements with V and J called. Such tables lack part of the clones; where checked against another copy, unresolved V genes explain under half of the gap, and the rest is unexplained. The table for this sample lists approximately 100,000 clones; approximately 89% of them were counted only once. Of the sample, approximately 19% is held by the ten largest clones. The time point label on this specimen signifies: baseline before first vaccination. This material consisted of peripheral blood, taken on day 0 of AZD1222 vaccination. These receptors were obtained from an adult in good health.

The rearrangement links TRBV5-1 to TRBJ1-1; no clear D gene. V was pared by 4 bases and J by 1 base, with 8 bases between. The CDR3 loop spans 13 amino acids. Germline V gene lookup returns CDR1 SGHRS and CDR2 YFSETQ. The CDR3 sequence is CASSKDSNTEAFF. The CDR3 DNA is TGCGCCAGCAGCAAAGACTCGAACACTGAAGCTTTCTTT.

The CDR3 sequence: CSVRQALNTEAFF. For the CDR3, the DNA is TGCAGCGTCCGACAAGCCCTAAACACTGAAGCTTTCTTT. V usage is TRBV29-1 and J usage is TRBJ1-1; no clear D. The CDR3 consists of 13 residues. The V end was cut by 6 bases, the J end by 2 bases, with 13 bases between. Per germline, CDR1 SQVTM and CDR2 ANQGSEA.

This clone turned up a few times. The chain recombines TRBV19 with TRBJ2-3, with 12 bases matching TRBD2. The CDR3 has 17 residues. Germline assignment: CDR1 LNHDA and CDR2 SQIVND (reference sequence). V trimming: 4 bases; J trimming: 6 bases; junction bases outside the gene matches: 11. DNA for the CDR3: TGTGCCAGTAGTAAGGAGACTAGCGGGGGATTTAAGGATACGCAGTATTTT. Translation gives CASSKETSGGFKDTQYF.

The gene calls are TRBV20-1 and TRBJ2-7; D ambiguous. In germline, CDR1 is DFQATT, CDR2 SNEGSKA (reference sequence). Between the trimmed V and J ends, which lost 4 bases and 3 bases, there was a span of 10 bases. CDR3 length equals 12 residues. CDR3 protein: CSATDFYYEQYF. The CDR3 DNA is TGCAGTGCTACTGACTTTTACTACGAGCAGTACTTC.

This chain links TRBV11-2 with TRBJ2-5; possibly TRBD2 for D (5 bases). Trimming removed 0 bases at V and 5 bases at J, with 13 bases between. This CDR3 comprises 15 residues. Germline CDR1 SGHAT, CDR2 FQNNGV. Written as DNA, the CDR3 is TGTGCCAGCAGCTTAGAGACGGGATGGTGGGAGACCCAGTACTTC. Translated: CASSLETGWWETQYF. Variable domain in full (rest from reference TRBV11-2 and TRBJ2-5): EAGVAQSPRYKIIEKRQSVAFWCNPISGHATLYWYQQILGQGPKLLIQFQNNGVVDDSQLPKDRFSAERLKGVDSTLKIQPAKLEDSAVYLCASSLETGWWETQYFGPGTRLLVL.

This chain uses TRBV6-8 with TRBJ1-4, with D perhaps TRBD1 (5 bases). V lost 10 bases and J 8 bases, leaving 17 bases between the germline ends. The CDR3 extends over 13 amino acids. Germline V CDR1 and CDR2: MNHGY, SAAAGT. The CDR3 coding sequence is TGTGCCACAGAGGGACGGAGGAGGGAAAAACTGTTTTTT. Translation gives CATEGRRREKLFF.

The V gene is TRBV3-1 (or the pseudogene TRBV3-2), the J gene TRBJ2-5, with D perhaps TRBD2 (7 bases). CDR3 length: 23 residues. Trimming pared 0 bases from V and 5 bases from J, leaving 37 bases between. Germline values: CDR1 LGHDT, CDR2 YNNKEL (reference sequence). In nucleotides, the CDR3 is TGTGCCAGCAGCCAAGATTACTGGGTCCTCGTCCATAGTGGGGGGGCCGAGCGGGAGACCCAGTACTTC. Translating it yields CASSQDYWVLVHSGGAERETQYF.

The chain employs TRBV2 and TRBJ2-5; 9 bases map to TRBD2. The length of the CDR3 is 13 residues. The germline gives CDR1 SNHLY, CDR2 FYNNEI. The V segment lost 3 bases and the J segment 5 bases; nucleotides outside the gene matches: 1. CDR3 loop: CASSEAGGETQYF. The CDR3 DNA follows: TGTGCCAGCAGTGAGGCGGGGGGGGAGACCCAGTACTTC.

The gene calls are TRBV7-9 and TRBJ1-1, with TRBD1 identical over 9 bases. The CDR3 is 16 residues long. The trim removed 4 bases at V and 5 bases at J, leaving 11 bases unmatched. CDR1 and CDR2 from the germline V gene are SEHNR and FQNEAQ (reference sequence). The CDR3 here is CASSSGTGIKGTEAFF. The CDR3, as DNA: TGTGCCAGCAGCTCTGGGACAGGGATAAAGGGGACTGAAGCTTTCTTT.

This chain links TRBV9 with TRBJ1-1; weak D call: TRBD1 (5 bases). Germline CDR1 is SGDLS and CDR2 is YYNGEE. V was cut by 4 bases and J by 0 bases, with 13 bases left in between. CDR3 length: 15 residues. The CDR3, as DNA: TGTGCCAGCAGCCCCCGGGACTACATGAACACTGAAGCTTTCTTT. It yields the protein CASSPRDYMNTEAFF.

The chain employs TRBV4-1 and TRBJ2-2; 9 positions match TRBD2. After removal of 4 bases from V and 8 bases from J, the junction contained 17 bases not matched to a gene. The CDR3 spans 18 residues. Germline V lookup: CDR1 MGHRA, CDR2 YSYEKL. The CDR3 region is CASSPLGLAGSPGGELFF. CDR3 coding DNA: TGCGCCAGCAGCCCCTTGGGGCTAGCGGGGTCTCCTGGAGGGGAGCTGTTTTTT.

The CDR3 nucleotides read TGTGCCAGCAGCCCCATAAAAGACAGGGGCCTGCTACCTGGCTACACCTTC. The encoded protein is CASSPIKDRGLLPGYTF. This chain links TRBV11-2 with TRBJ1-2; 8 bases align to TRBD1. V was pared by 5 bases and J by 7 bases, with 18 bases of the junction left unmatched. The CDR3 is 17 amino acids. CDR1 SGHAT and CDR2 FQNNGV come from the germline V gene. The variable domain in full, completed from reference TRBV11-2 and TRBJ1-2, reads EAGVAQSPRYKIIEKRQSVAFWCNPISGHATLYWYQQILGQGPKLLIQFQNNGVVDDSQLPKDRFSAERLKGVDSTLKIQPAKLEDSAVYLCASSPIKDRGLLPGYTFGSGTRLTVV.

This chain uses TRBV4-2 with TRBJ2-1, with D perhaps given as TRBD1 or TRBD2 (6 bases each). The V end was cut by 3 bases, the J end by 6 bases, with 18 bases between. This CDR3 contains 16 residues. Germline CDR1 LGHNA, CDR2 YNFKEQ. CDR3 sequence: CASSQPSGGPVNEQFF. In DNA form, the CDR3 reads TGTGCCAGCAGCCAGCCCAGTGGGGGGCCTGTCAATGAGCAGTTCTTC.

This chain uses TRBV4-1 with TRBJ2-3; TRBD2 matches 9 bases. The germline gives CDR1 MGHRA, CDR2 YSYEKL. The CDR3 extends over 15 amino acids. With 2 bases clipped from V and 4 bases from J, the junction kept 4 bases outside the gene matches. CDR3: CASSQLAGSADTQYF. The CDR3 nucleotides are TGCGCCAGCAGCCAACTAGCGGGGTCGGCAGATACGCAGTATTTT.

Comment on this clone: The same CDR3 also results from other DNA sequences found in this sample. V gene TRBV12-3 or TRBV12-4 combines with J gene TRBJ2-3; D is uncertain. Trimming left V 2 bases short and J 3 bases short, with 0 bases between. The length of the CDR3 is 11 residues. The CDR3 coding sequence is TGTGCCAGCAGTTTAACAGATACGCAGTATTTT. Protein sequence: CASSLTDTQYF.

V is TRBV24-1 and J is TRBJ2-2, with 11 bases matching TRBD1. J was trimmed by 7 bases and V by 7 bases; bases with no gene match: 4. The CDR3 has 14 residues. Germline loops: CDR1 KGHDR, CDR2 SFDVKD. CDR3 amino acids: CATRDRGLNGELFF. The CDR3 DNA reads TGTGCCACCAGGGACAGGGGGCTAAACGGGGAGCTGTTTTTT.

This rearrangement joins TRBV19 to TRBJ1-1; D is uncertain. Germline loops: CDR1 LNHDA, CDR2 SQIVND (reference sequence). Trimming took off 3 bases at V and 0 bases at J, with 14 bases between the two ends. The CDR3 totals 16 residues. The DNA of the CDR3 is TGTGCCAGTAGTATGTTCGGCAGGTCCATGAACACTGAAGCTTTCTTT. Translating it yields CASSMFGRSMNTEAFF. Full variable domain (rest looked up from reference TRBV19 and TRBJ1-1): DGGITQSPKYLFRKEGQNVTLSCEQNLNHDAMYWYRQDPGQGLRLIYYSQIVNDFQKGDIAEGYSVSREKKESFPLTVTSAQKNPTAFYLCASSMFGRSMNTEAFFGQGTRLTVV.